Presented here are 18 T cell receptor beta chains from one specimen sequenced in a study of OX40 agonist ivuxolimab in advanced cancers. Using immunoSEQ multiplex PCR, the repertoire was profiled, and TCRdb retains in-frame clones only, with some absent. The sample includes 45,000 to 60,000 clones, just over 90% seen only once; the top ten take over 10%. Sequencing was performed on CD4+ or CD8+ T cells sorted from blood, taken in a trial of the OX40 agonist ivuxolimab. The receptors were sampled from an adult with an advanced solid tumor such as melanoma, head and neck, liver or kidney cancer.

The rearrangement joins TRBV5-6 to TRBJ2-5, with 9 bases fitting TRBD2. Germline V gene data show CDR1 as SGHDT and CDR2 as YYEEEE. Germline trimming cut 4 bases from V and 3 bases from J; bases unmatched to any gene: 10. This CDR3 is 16 amino acids long. CDR3 bases: TGTGCCAGCAGCGGGGTGGGGGTAGCGGGAGAAGAGACCCAGTACTTC. Translating gives CASSGVGVAGEETQYF.

The DNA of the CDR3 is TGTGCCAGCAGTGCGGCCCTAGGAAATCAGCCCCAGCATTTT. Translating it yields CASSAALGNQPQHF. V usage is TRBV2 and J usage is TRBJ1-5; D not resolved. Germline V gene sequence: CDR1 SNHLY, CDR2 FYNNEI. Trimming pared 4 bases from V and 4 bases from J, leaving 11 bases between. The CDR3 consists of 14 residues.

This clone came up once. The chain has TRBV2 and TRBJ2-7; 8 bases agree with TRBD2. The CDR3 runs to 22 residues. Losses at the gene ends were 0 bases for V and 3 bases for J; bases not matched to a gene: 25. Germline CDR1 and CDR2: SNHLY and FYNNEI. CDR3 sequence: CASSEALMGRRGGRSLVYEQYF. The CDR3 DNA is TGTGCCAGCAGTGAAGCGCTTATGGGCAGGCGTGGCGGGAGGTCTCTCGTCTACGAGCAGTACTTC.

In its sample, this clone was seen once. This sequence joins TRBV6-6 and TRBJ2-5, with D hard to call. Germline assignment: CDR1 MNHNY and CDR2 SVGAGI (reference sequence). Trimming left V 2 bases short and J 2 bases short, with 6 bases between. The CDR3 has 13 amino acids. CDR3 in DNA: TGTGCCAGCAGTTACAAGATACAAGAGACCCAGTACTTC. Its protein is CASSYKIQETQYF.

The genes are TRBV7-9 and TRBJ1-5; D not certain. Germline CDR1 is SEHNR and CDR2 is FQNEAQ (reference sequence). This CDR3 has 12 amino acids. V lost 8 bases, J lost 1 base, and 6 bases lay in between. The CDR3, as DNA: TGTGCCAGCCAGGACAGCAATCAGCCCCAGCATTTT. It yields the protein CASQDSNQPQHF.

V is TRBV28 and J is TRBJ2-7; D possibly matches TRBD1 or TRBD2 (9 bases each). Trimming pared 6 bases from V and 1 base from J, leaving 25 bases between. The CDR3 spans 18 residues. Germline CDR1 MDHEN, CDR2 SYDVKM. The CDR3 DNA reads TGTGCCAGCAGCCTGGGACAGGGCGGGAGGGCTAGATCCTACGAGCAGTACTTC. Translating it yields CASSLGQGGRARSYEQYF.

This chain uses TRBV28 with TRBJ2-1, with D possibly being TRBD1 (6 bases). Trimming removed 2 bases from V and 0 bases from J, with 11 bases in between. CDR3 length: 16 amino acids. Germline V CDR1 and CDR2: MDHEN, SYDVKM. In nucleotides, the CDR3 is TGTGCCAGCAGTTTAGGGGGCTGGAGCTCCTACAATGAGCAGTTCTTC. Translated: CASSLGGWSSYNEQFF.

The chain couples TRBV29-1 to TRBJ1-3; the D gene is possibly TRBD1 (6 bases). The CDR3 has 14 residues. The germline V gene has CDR1 SQVTM and CDR2 ANQGSEA. Trimming removed 4 bases from V and 3 bases from J, with 13 bases in between. In DNA, the CDR3 is TGCAGCGTTGTAGGGGGGTTCTATGGAAACACCATATATTTT. Residues: CSVVGGFYGNTIYF. The variable domain in full, with the rest retrieved from reference TRBV29-1 and TRBJ1-3, is SAVISQKPSRDICQRGTSLTIQCQVDSQVTMMFWYRQQPGQSLTLIATANQGSEATYESGFVIDKFPISRPNLTFSTLTVSNMSPEDSSIYLCSVVGGFYGNTIYFGEGSWLTVV.

The chain is built from TRBV19 and TRBJ1-3; weak D call: TRBD1 (5 bases). V shed 6 bases and J shed 0 bases, with 12 bases lying between them. CDR1 is LNHDA and CDR2 is SQIVND in the germline V gene (reference sequence). The CDR3 runs to 15 residues. The CDR3 sequence is CASSRQPFSGNTIYF. The CDR3 DNA reads as TGTGCCAGTAGCCGACAGCCCTTCTCTGGAAACACCATATATTTT.

The J gene is TRBJ2-3, the V gene TRBV5-1, with D perhaps matching TRBD1 or TRBD2 (5 bases each). The germline V gene encodes CDR1 SGHRS and CDR2 YFSETQ. V shed 7 bases and J shed 6 bases, with 18 bases lying between them. This CDR3 spans 14 amino acids. The DNA for the CDR3 is TGCGCCAGCGCGATTGAGGGGCGAGGGGATACGCAGTATTTT. This translates into CASAIEGRGDTQYF.

J is TRBJ2-5 and V is TRBV5-6, with D unclear. Germline loops: CDR1 SGHDT, CDR2 YYEEEE. CDR3 length: 11 residues. V was shortened by 4 bases and J by 5 bases, with 6 bases between the two germline ends. CDR3 sequence: CASSAGETQYF. The CDR3 bases are TGTGCCAGCAGCGCCGGGGAGACCCAGTACTTC.

The rearrangement uses TRBV5-1 and TRBJ1-2, with D hard to call. CDR3 length: 12 residues. The germline gives CDR1 SGHRS, CDR2 YFSETQ. Trimming took off 0 bases at V and 8 bases at J, with 8 bases between the two ends. The CDR3 region is CASSLEVGGYTF. As DNA, the CDR3 is TGCGCCAGCAGCTTGGAAGTAGGCGGCTACACCTTC. Filled out from reference TRBV5-1 and TRBJ1-2, the complete variable domain reads KAGVTQTPRYLIKTRGQQVTLSCSPISGHRSVSWYQQTPGQGLQFLFEYFSETQRNKGNFPGRFSGRQFSNSRSEMNVSTLELGDSALYLCASSLEVGGYTFGSGTRLTVV.

In DNA, the CDR3 is TGTGCCAGCAGCTTGGCCGTCGACTACGAGCAGTACTTC. Translation gives CASSLAVDYEQYF. This chain links TRBV4-2 with TRBJ2-7; D ambiguous. The CDR3 totals 13 residues. Germline V lookup: CDR1 LGHNA, CDR2 YNFKEQ. V was trimmed by 5 bases and J by 3 bases, leaving 11 bases between them.

The rearrangement links TRBV7-9 to TRBJ1-1; maybe TRBD1 (5 bases). CDR3 length equals 14 residues. From germline, CDR1 is SEHNR and CDR2 FQNEAQ (reference sequence). Trimming took 5 bases from V and 1 from J, leaving 11 bases between them. The CDR3 loop reads CASSRGTGNTEAFF. In DNA form, the CDR3 reads TGTGCCAGCAGCAGAGGGACGGGGAACACTGAAGCTTTCTTT.

This clone was seen a handful of times. The chain carries TRBV7-9 and TRBJ1-6, with D unresolved. V shed 1 base and J shed 7 bases, with 5 bases lying between them. Germline V CDR1 and CDR2: SEHNR, FQNEAQ (reference sequence). The CDR3 is made up of 13 amino acids. The CDR3, as DNA: TGTGCCAGCAGCTTAGTGCTGAATTCACCCCTCCACTTT. This translates into CASSLVLNSPLHF.

CDR3 region: CASRAYDEQYF. The DNA of the CDR3 is TGTGCCAGCAGAGCGTACGACGAGCAGTACTTC. V usage is TRBV6-5 and J usage is TRBJ2-7, with D unresolved. Germline loops: CDR1 MNHEY, CDR2 SVGAGI. Trimming pared 6 bases from V and 5 bases from J, leaving 8 bases between. The length of the CDR3 is 11 residues.

The chain links TRBV7-9 to TRBJ1-2; 10 bases are shared with TRBD1. The V segment lost 4 bases and the J segment 2 bases; nucleotides outside the gene matches: 1. Per the germline V gene, CDR1 is SEHNR and CDR2 is FQNEAQ (reference sequence). The CDR3 has 14 amino acids. CDR3 nucleotide sequence: TGTGCCAGCAGCTCGGGACAGGGGAACTATGGCTACACCTTC. Amino acid sequence: CASSSGQGNYGYTF. The full variable domain, completed using reference TRBV7-9 and TRBJ1-2, is DTGVSQNPRHKITKRGQNVTFRCDPISEHNRLYWYRQTLGQGPEFLTYFQNEAQLEKSRLLSDRFSAERPKGSFSTLEIQRTEQGDSAMYLCASSSGQGNYGYTFGSGTRLTVV.

The chain employs TRBV7-2 and TRBJ2-7, with 7 positions matching TRBD1. J was trimmed by 5 bases and V by 6 bases; bases with no gene match: 7. Germline V lookup: CDR1 SGHTA, CDR2 FQGNSA. This CDR3 region has 13 residues. The CDR3 DNA sequence: TGTGCCAGCAGACTCACAGGGGATGACGAGCAGTACTTC. Encoded protein: CASRLTGDDEQYF. Based on the CDR3 plus reference TRBV7-2 and TRBJ2-7, the full variable domain is GAGVSQSPSNKVTEKGKDVELRCDPISGHTALYWYRQSLGQGLEFLIYFQGNSAPDKSGLPSDRFSAERTGGSVSTLTIQRTQQEDSAVYLCASRLTGDDEQYFGPGTRLTVT.